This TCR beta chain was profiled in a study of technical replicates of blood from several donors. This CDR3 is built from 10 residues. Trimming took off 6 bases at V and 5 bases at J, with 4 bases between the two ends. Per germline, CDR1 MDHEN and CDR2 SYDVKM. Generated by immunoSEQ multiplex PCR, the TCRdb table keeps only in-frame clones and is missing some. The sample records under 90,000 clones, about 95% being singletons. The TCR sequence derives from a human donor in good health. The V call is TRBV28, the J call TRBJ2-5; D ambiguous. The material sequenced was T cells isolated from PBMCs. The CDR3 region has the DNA TGTGCCAGCAGCGGGGAGACCCAGTACTTC. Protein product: CASSGETQYF.